These T cell receptor beta chains were read from a single sample in a study of T cell responses to AZD1222 COVID-19 vaccine. Sequencing was performed with immunoSEQ multiplex PCR; in TCRdb, only in-frame clones are kept and a portion is missing. The table includes 130,000 to 150,000 clones, around four fifths detected once. The sequencing used peripheral blood, collected on day 0 of MenACWY control vaccination. The receptors shown here come from an adult in good health. Each CDR3 is given with its conserved first and last residue. D genes are given only for firm matches. Clone size, where shown, is once, few, many, or a class for clones that have expanded.

V gene,D gene,J gene,clone size,CDR3 protein,CDR3 DNA
TRBV7-2,-,TRBJ1-6,-,CASRETGERSPLHF,TGTGCCAGCAGGGAAACCGGGGAGAGGTCACCCCTCCACTTT
TRBV19,-,TRBJ2-7,-,CASSIKEGPYEQYF,TGTGCCAGTAGTATTAAGGAGGGACCCTACGAGCAGTACTTC
TRBV5-1,-,TRBJ1-2,once,CASSTLTSTNYGYTF,TGCGCCAGCAGCACCCTGACAAGTACTAACTATGGCTACACCTTC
TRBV2,-,TRBJ2-1,few,CASSVRDAAGEQFF,TGTGCCAGCAGTGTCCGGGACGCAGCTGGGGAGCAGTTCTTC
TRBV7-2,TRBD1,TRBJ1-2,-,CASSRGGPSGYTF,TGTGCCAGCAGCCGAGGGGGCCCTTCAGGCTACACCTTC
TRBV10-3,TRBD2,TRBJ2-3,-,CAISETGLAADTQYF,TGTGCCATCAGTGAGACTGGACTAGCAGCAGATACGCAGTATTTT
TRBV27,TRBD1,TRBJ2-1,-,CASSLFRDRVHNEQFF,TGTGCCAGCAGTTTATTCAGGGACAGGGTTCACAATGAGCAGTTCTTC
TRBV13,-,TRBJ2-5,-,CASSLRRQQETQYF,TGTGCCAGCAGCTTAAGACGCCAGCAAGAGACCCAGTACTTC
TRBV11-2,-,TRBJ1-5,-,CASSLDLSGNQPQHF,TGTGCCAGCAGCTTAGACCTGAGTGGCAATCAGCCCCAGCATTTT
TRBV5-4,-,TRBJ2-3,-,CASSLGGDSTDTQYF,TGTGCCAGCAGCTTGGGGGGGGACAGCACAGATACGCAGTATTTT
TRBV30,-,TRBJ1-1,-,CAWNVRGVFTEAFF,TGTGCCTGGAACGTCCGAGGGGTCTTCACTGAAGCTTTCTTT
TRBV19,TRBD1,TRBJ2-2,few,CASSMDRANTGELFF,TGTGCCAGTAGTATGGACAGGGCGAACACCGGGGAGCTGTTTTTT
TRBV5-1,-,TRBJ2-3,-,CASYTTSTDTQYF,TGCGCCAGCTACACTACTAGCACAGATACGCAGTATTTT
TRBV29-1,-,TRBJ1-2,-,CSAMGARGYTF,TGCAGCGCGATGGGGGCGCGTGGCTACACCTTC
TRBV5-8,TRBD1,TRBJ1-5,few,CASSRTGQGSIHQPQHF,TGTGCCAGCAGCCGGACGGGACAGGGGAGTATCCATCAGCCCCAGCATTTT
TRBV19,TRBD1,TRBJ1-1,-,CASSIAAGTGAQAEAFF,TGTGCCAGTAGTATAGCGGCCGGGACAGGGGCACAAGCTGAAGCTTTCTTT
TRBV9,TRBD2,TRBJ2-3,few,CASSVGGGADTQYF,TGTGCCAGCAGCGTAGGCGGGGGGGCAGATACGCAGTATTTT
TRBV27,-,TRBJ1-1,-,CASSLSGVPIEAFF,TGTGCCAGCAGTTTGTCAGGCGTACCGATCGAAGCTTTCTTT
TRBV29-1,-,TRBJ2-3,-,CSELPEGHYTDTQYF,TGCAGCGAGCTTCCGGAGGGCCACTACACAGATACGCAGTATTTT
TRBV28,-,TRBJ1-3,-,CASSLVGGRDSGNTIYF,TGTGCCAGCAGTTTAGTGGGGGGCAGGGACTCTGGAAACACCATATATTTT
TRBV2,-,TRBJ2-5,-,CASSGALYQETQYF,TGTGCCAGCTCGGGGGCCTTGTACCAAGAGACCCAGTACTTC
TRBV2,-,TRBJ1-5,-,CASSDERVGNQPQHF,TGTGCCAGCAGTGATGAGAGGGTTGGCAATCAGCCCCAGCATTTT
TRBV30,-,TRBJ2-3,-,CASSEGLLGTLDTQYF,TGTGCCTCCAGCGAAGGGTTATTGGGGACATTAGATACGCAGTATTTT
TRBV18,-,TRBJ1-5,-,CASSPPSARFNQPQHF,TGTGCCAGCTCACCACCGTCGGCGCGGTTCAATCAGCCCCAGCATTTT
TRBV28,-,TRBJ2-6,-,CASSPYISSGANVLTF,TGTGCCAGCAGTCCCTACATAAGCTCTGGGGCCAACGTCCTGACTTTC
TRBV7-7,TRBD1,TRBJ2-5,-,CASSTGQGWQETQYF,TGTGCCAGCAGCACCGGACAGGGCTGGCAAGAGACCCAGTACTTC
TRBV27,-,TRBJ1-2,-,CASSLARTAAYGYTF,TGTGCCAGCAGTTTAGCTAGGACAGCAGCCTATGGCTACACCTTC
TRBV18,-,TRBJ2-2,-,CASSPRPEDTGELFF,TGTGCCAGCTCACCCCGGCCGGAGGACACCGGGGAGCTGTTTTTT
TRBV4-1,TRBD2,TRBJ2-4,-,CASSQEDSGGDLTKNIQYF,TGCGCCAGCAGCCAAGAGGATAGCGGGGGGGATCTAACCAAAAACATTCAGTACTTC
TRBV5-1,-,TRBJ2-7,-,CASSLAALREQYF,TGCGCCAGCAGCTTGGCCGCGTTGAGGGAGCAGTACTTC
TRBV19,-,TRBJ1-4,-,CASSPTLRAGEKLFF,TGTGCCAGTAGTCCGACCCTCAGGGCGGGGGAAAAACTGTTTTTT
TRBV6-5,-,TRBJ2-2,few,CASSFSANTGELFF,TGTGCCAGCAGTTTTTCAGCGAACACCGGGGAGCTGTTTTTT
TRBV9,-,TRBJ2-2,many,CASSERIETTRGTGELFF,TGTGCCAGCAGCGAGAGAATAGAGACCACCAGGGGCACCGGGGAGCTGTTTTTT
TRBV12-5,TRBD1,TRBJ2-7,-,CASGPGDSSYEQYF,TGTGCTAGTGGTCCCGGGGACAGTTCCTACGAGCAGTACTTC
TRBV29-1,-,TRBJ2-5,-,CSVGRGETQYF,TGCAGCGTGGGCCGGGGGGAGACCCAGTACTTC
TRBV7-2,-,TRBJ1-3,-,CASSVGSGNTIYF,TGTGCCAGCAGTGTAGGGTCTGGAAACACCATATATTTT
TRBV27,-,TRBJ2-7,-,CASSLSHSSSYEQYF,TGTGCCAGCAGTTTATCGCATTCGAGCTCCTACGAGCAGTACTTC
TRBV3-1/TRBV3-2,-,TRBJ1-1,-,CASSQDQGNTEAFF,TGTGCCAGCAGCCAAGATCAAGGGAACACTGAAGCTTTCTTT
TRBV5-1,-,TRBJ1-1,-,CASRGVGNTEAFF,TGCGCCAGCCGTGGGGTGGGGAACACTGAAGCTTTCTTT
TRBV3-1/TRBV3-2,-,TRBJ2-7,-,CASSQGRVYEQYF,TGTGCCAGCAGCCAAGGCCGGGTGTACGAGCAGTACTTC